The rows below give T cell receptor beta chains drawn from one sample of a study of response to subunit inactivated influenza vaccine. TCRdb used MiXCR to reprocess the RT-PCR reads, holding one entry per CDR3 protein. The sample lists some 800,000 distinct CDR3 sequences, about 20% occurring once. The material sequenced was PBMCs from blood, taken more than 4 days after vaccination. All receptors derive from a man aged 50 to 60 who received an inactivated influenza vaccine. CDR3s include the opening cysteine and the closing phenylalanine or tryptophan. The D gene is left open where the match is weak. The size field is filled for only some rows; it gives once, few, many or a size class.

clone_size j_call v_call d_call cdr3_nt cdr3_aa
few TRBJ2-7 TRBV6-1 TRBD1 TGTGCCAGCACCTCGGGGTGGGGACAGGGGTCCACCTACGAGCAGTACTTC CASTSGWGQGSTYEQYF
- TRBJ2-3 TRBV9 TRBD2 TGTGCCAGCAGCGTAGTTAGCGGGAGTAGTAAGTATTTT CASSVVSGSSKYF
few TRBJ1-5 TRBV20-1 - TGCAGTGCTAGCCGGACAGATAGCAATCAGCCCCAGCATTTT CSASRTDSNQPQHF
few TRBJ2-5 TRBV12-3/TRBV12-4 TRBD2 TGTGCCAGCAGTTGGGTAGCGGGGGCGCTTCACTTC CASSWVAGALHF
- TRBJ1-2 TRBV20-1 - TGCAGTGCTAACAGATTCGAGGAATATGGCTACACCTTC CSANRFEEYGYTF
few TRBJ2-2 TRBV28 TRBD1 TGTGCCAGCAGCTCCGGGACAGGGGCGCGTTCCGGGGAGCTGTTTTTT CASSSGTGARSGELFF
- TRBJ2-2 TRBV10-3 TRBD1 TGTGCCATTGGGACAGTGGACACCGGGGAGCTGTTTTTT CAIGTVDTGELFF
- TRBJ2-7 TRBV18 TRBD1 TGTGCCAGCTCATCACAGGGGTATGCCTACGAGCAGTACTTC CASSSQGYAYEQYF
- TRBJ2-3 TRBV21-1 - TGTGCCAGCAGCAAACGGGGCAGGGTTCTCAGTCCATGCACAGATACGCAGTATTTT CASSKRGRVLSPCTDTQYF
few TRBJ1-1 TRBV20-1 - TGCAGTGCTAGAACGGGGCACACTGAAGCTTTCTTT CSARTGHTEAFF
- TRBJ2-1 TRBV19 TRBD1 TGTGCCAGTAGTCTCAGCCTTGGGACAGCCTACAATGAGCAGTTCTTC CASSLSLGTAYNEQFF
- TRBJ2-3 TRBV6-1 - TGTGCCAGCGCCGGGGGGCCCGCGGGGACAGATACGCAGTATTTT CASAGGPAGTDTQYF
few TRBJ2-7 TRBV4-3 TRBD1 TGCGCCAGCAGCCAAGATCGATGGACAGGGGGCTTCGAGCAGTACTTC CASSQDRWTGGFEQYF
few TRBJ2-7 TRBV9 - TGTGCCAGCAGCGCGGGGGCCAGTCACTCCTACGAGCAGTACTTC CASSAGASHSYEQYF
- TRBJ2-7 TRBV9 - TGTGCCAGCAGTAGGTCCGGGTTGGGAGTCGAGCAGTACTTC CASSRSGLGVEQYF
- TRBJ1-1 TRBV20-1 TRBD1 TGCAGTGCTGAAACCCCCGGGACAGGGAGGTTCACTGAAGCTTTCTTT CSAETPGTGRFTEAFF
- TRBJ2-2 TRBV27 - TGTGCCAGCAGTTTGGGCGGGTACATCGTAAACGGGGAGCTGTTTTTT CASSLGGYIVNGELFF
many TRBJ2-7 TRBV11-2 - TGTGCCAGCAGCTCCGGACAGCACTACGAGCAGTACTTC CASSSGQHYEQYF
- TRBJ1-1 TRBV5-1 TRBD1 TGCGCCAGCAGCAGGGACATCGGGACAGGGGGTACTGAAGCTTTCTTT CASSRDIGTGGTEAFF
few TRBJ2-1 TRBV5-1 TRBD1 TGCGCCAGCAGCCCACCTCGGGACAGGGTCGACAATGAGCAGTTCTTC CASSPPRDRVDNEQFF
- TRBJ2-1 TRBV2 TRBD1 TGTGCCAGCAGTGTGGCTCCGGGACAGACTACGACGTACAATGAGCAGTTCTTC CASSVAPGQTTTYNEQFF
few TRBJ2-3 TRBV20-1 TRBD2 TGCAGTGCTAGAGATCCCGGGGGTAGCGGGACAGATACGCAGTATTTT CSARDPGGSGTDTQYF
- TRBJ2-6 TRBV29-1 - TGCAGCGTTGGGTTAAGCTCTGGGGCCAACGTCCTGACTTTC CSVGLSSGANVLTF
many TRBJ2-2 TRBV7-9 - TGTGCCAGCAGCTTGAACTCCAGGGAAACCGGGGAGCTGTTTTTT CASSLNSRETGELFF
few TRBJ2-1 TRBV2 TRBD2 TGTGCCAGCAGACGGGAGGGACTAGCGGGAGCCTCTGGACACAATGAGCAGTTCTTC CASRREGLAGASGHNEQFF
- TRBJ2-3 TRBV20-1 TRBD1 TGCAGTGCGACACCCGGGACAGGGGTGGGTACGCAGTATTTT CSATPGTGVGTQYF
many TRBJ2-1 TRBV7-2 - TGTGCCAGCAGCTTGGACTGGACCAATGAGCAGTTCTTC CASSLDWTNEQFF
- TRBJ1-5 TRBV5-1 - TGCGCCAGCAGCTTGGGGGGGTCTTATAGCAATCAGCCCCAGCATTTT CASSLGGSYSNQPQHF
- TRBJ1-2 TRBV9 - TGTGCCAGCAGCGTAGTCGAGAAAGGCTACACCTTC CASSVVEKGYTF
- TRBJ2-7 TRBV9 TRBD2 TGTGCCAGCAGCGTAGGAGGGGCGGGAGGCGCCTACGAGCAGTACTTC CASSVGGAGGAYEQYF
few TRBJ2-6 TRBV18 - TGTGCCAGCTCACCTACAACTAGCTCTGGGGCCAACGTCCTGACTTTC CASSPTTSSGANVLTF
few TRBJ2-1 TRBV6-5 - TGTGCCAGCAGTTATTATGGGACAAACTCCTACAATGAGCAGTTCTTC CASSYYGTNSYNEQFF
few TRBJ1-4 TRBV20-1 - TGCAGTGCTACCGTAGGATCAAATGAAAAACTGTTTTTT CSATVGSNEKLFF
few TRBJ1-1 TRBV12-3/TRBV12-4 - TGTGCCAGCACTCTAGTCGGGGGACCCGCTGAAGCTTTCTTT CASTLVGGPAEAFF
- TRBJ2-6 TRBV29-1 - TGCAGTTTTGGCTCTGGGGCCAACGTCCTGACTTTC CSFGSGANVLTF
few TRBJ2-3 TRBV25-1 TRBD2 TGTGCCAGCAGTGACCCTAGCGGGATAACAGATACGCAGTATTTT CASSDPSGITDTQYF
- TRBJ1-1 TRBV3-1 - TGTGCCAGCAGCCAAATCAGGGGAAGGCACACTGAAGCTTTCTTT CASSQIRGRHTEAFF
few TRBJ1-1 TRBV3-1 - TGTGCCAGCAGCCCTTTAGGCAAGAACACTGAAGCTTTCTTT CASSPLGKNTEAFF
- TRBJ1-2 TRBV5-5 - TGTGCCAGCAGCTTCTCCCCCGGGGATTTTTACTATGGCTACACCTTC CASSFSPGDFYYGYTF
- TRBJ2-7 TRBV6-5 TRBD1 TGTGCCAGCAGTTACTTAGGTGCGGGACAGGGGGCTAACGAGCAGTACTTC CASSYLGAGQGANEQYF
- TRBJ1-3 TRBV5-5 - TGTGCCAGCAGCTCAATGGACGGACGCTCTGGAAACACCATATATTTT CASSSMDGRSGNTIYF
- TRBJ1-2 TRBV4-2 TRBD1 TGTGCCAGCAGCCCGGGACAGGGACCCTCATATGGCTACACCTTC CASSPGQGPSYGYTF
- TRBJ1-4 TRBV7-9 - TGTGCCAGCAGCTTAGCTGGCAGGCGAACTAATGAAAAACTGTTTTTT CASSLAGRRTNEKLFF
- TRBJ1-6 TRBV9 - TGTGCCAGCAGCGGCACAGGGTACGATTCACCCCTCCACTTT CASSGTGYDSPLHF
- TRBJ1-5 TRBV6-1 TRBD1 TGTGCCAGCAGGGCTGTTTCGGGACAGTATAGCAATCAGCCCCAGCATTTT CASRAVSGQYSNQPQHF
- TRBJ1-5 TRBV20-1 - TGCAGTGCTAGAGCCTTCATTACAGGGAGTCTTAGCAATCAGCCCCAGCATTTT CSARAFITGSLSNQPQHF
- TRBJ1-6 TRBV27 - TGTGCCAGCAGTTTAGGGAATGGCAATTCACCCCTCCACTTT CASSLGNGNSPLHF
- TRBJ1-2 TRBV11-2 - TGTGCCGCAGGGGCAGGGATCAACTATGGCTACACCTTC CAAGAGINYGYTF
- TRBJ1-2 TRBV15 - TGTGCCACCAGCAGAGATCTCGTCAGTCTTGGCTACACCTTC CATSRDLVSLGYTF
- TRBJ1-3 TRBV12-3/TRBV12-4 - TGTGCCAGCATTCTCAGAATGGGAACTACTGGAAACACCATATATTTT CASILRMGTTGNTIYF
- TRBJ1-5 TRBV24-1 - TGTGCCATTGGACAGAATCAGCCCCAGCATTTT CAIGQNQPQHF
few TRBJ1-1 TRBV11-2 TRBD1 TGTGCCAGCAGCTTAGACGGGACAGGGGCGAACACTGAAGCTTTCTTT CASSLDGTGANTEAFF
- TRBJ2-7 TRBV5-8 - TGTGCCAGCAGACTGCTCTCAGGGGTGAGGGTCCACGAGCAGTACTTC CASRLLSGVRVHEQYF
few TRBJ2-1 TRBV7-9 - TGTGCCAGCAGCTGGGGAGCGGCCTACAATGAGCAGTTCTTC CASSWGAAYNEQFF